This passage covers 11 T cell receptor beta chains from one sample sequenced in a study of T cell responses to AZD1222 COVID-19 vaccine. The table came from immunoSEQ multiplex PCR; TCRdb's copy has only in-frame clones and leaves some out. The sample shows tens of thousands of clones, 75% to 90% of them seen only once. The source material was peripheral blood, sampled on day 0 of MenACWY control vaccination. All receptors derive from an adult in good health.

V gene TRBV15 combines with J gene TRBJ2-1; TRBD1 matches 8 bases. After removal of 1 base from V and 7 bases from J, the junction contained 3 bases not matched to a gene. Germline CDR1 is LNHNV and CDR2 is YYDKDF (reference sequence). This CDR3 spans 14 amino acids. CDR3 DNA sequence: TGTGCCACCAGCAGAGGGACAGGGTCGAATGAGCAGTTCTTC. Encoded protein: CATSRGTGSNEQFF.

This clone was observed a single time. CDR3 sequence reads: CASSPKRHPSYEQYF. The CDR3 DNA is TGTGCCAGCAGCCCTAAAAGGCATCCCTCCTACGAGCAGTACTTC. J is TRBJ2-7 and V is TRBV3-1 (or the pseudogene TRBV3-2); D not certain. CDR3 length: 15 residues. Germline values: CDR1 LGHDT, CDR2 YNNKEL (reference sequence). V was shortened by 4 bases and J by 0 bases, with 13 bases between the two germline ends.

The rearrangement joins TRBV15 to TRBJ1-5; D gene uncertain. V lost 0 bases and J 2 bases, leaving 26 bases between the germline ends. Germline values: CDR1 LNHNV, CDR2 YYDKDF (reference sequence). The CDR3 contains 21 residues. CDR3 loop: CATSRDPLVWEVLSGNQPQHF. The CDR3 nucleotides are TGTGCCACCAGCAGAGATCCCCTCGTCTGGGAGGTACTCTCGGGCAATCAGCCCCAGCATTTT.

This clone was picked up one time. Written as DNA, the CDR3 is TGTGCCAGCAGCTACCCCAGGGAAAGGGGCACCGGGGAGCTGTTTTTT. Translation: CASSYPRERGTGELFF. The V gene is TRBV7-9, the J gene TRBJ2-2; a weak D match, TRBD1 (5 bases). V shed 4 bases and J shed 4 bases, with 16 bases lying between them. Per germline, CDR1 SEHNR and CDR2 FQNEAQ (reference sequence). This CDR3 spans 16 amino acids.

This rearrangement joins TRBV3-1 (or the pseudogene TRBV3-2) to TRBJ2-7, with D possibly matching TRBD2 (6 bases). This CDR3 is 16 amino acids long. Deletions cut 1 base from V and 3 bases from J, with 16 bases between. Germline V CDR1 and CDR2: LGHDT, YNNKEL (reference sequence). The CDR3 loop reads CASSQVSTGARYEQYF. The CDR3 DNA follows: TGTGCCAGCAGCCAAGTTTCGACGGGAGCCCGCTACGAGCAGTACTTC.

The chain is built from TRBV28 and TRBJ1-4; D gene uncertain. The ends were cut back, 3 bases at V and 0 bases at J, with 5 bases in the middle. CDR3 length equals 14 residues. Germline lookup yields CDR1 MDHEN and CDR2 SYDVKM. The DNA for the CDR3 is TGTGCCAGCAGTTTGTGGCCAACTAATGAAAAACTGTTTTTT. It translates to CASSLWPTNEKLFF.

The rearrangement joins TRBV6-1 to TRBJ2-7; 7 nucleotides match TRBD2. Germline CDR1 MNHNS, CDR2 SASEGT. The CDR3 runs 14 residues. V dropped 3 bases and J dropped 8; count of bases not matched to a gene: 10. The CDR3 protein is CASSDTGGGHQQYF. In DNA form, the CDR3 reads TGTGCCAGCAGTGATACGGGAGGAGGACATCAGCAGTACTTC.

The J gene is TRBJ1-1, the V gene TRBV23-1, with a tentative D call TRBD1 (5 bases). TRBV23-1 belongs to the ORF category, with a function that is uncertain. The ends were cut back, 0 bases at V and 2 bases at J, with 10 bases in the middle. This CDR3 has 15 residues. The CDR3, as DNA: TGCGCCAGCAGTCAATCGAGGCAGGGAAACACTGAAGCTTTCTTT. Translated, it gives CASSQSRQGNTEAFF.

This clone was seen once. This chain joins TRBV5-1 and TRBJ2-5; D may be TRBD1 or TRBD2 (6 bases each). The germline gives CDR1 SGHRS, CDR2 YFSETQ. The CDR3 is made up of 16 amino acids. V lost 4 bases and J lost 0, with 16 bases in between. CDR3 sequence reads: CASSPLRGGDQETQYF. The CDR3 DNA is TGCGCCAGCAGCCCTCTCAGGGGAGGCGACCAAGAGACCCAGTACTTC.

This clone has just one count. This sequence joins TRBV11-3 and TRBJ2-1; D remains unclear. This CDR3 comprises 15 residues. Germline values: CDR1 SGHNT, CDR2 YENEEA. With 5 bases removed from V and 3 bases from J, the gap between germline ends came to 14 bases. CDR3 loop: CASSPQSGVYNEQFF. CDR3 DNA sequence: TGTGCCAGCAGCCCACAGAGTGGGGTCTACAATGAGCAGTTCTTC.

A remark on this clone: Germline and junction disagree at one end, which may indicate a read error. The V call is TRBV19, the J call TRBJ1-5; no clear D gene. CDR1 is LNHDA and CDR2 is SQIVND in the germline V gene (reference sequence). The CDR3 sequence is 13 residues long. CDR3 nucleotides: TGTGCCAGTAGTCAGACATCAAATCAACCCCAGCATTTT. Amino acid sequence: CASSQTSNQPQHF.